This record concerns one T cell receptor beta chain sequence. What it binds is unknown. This record comes from a study of shared clonotypes between healthy human individuals. TCRdb's copy holds only in-frame clones and misses some; the assay was immunoSEQ multiplex PCR. This sample yields over a million clones, of which 95% to 99% are seen a single time; approximately 0.45% belongs to the top ten. Study-wide findings and caveats: Generation probabilities of non-shared clonotypes were lower (relative to those shared by all four donors). Clonotype sharing across several donors was observed for about 5.2% of naive CD4 clonotypes.

Per the germline V gene, CDR1 is SGHNT and CDR2 is YYREEE (reference sequence). The CDR3 runs to 15 residues. V gave up 0 bases and J gave up 6 bases, with 13 bases separating them. This TCR derives from a man aged 25 to 40 in good health. The chain couples TRBV5-4 to TRBJ2-1; either TRBD1 or TRBD2 may supply D (5 bases each). The sequenced sample consisted of naive CD4+ T cells sorted from blood. Subset specified: CD45RA+ positively selected. CDR3 in DNA: TGTGCCAGCAGCTTGGCTCCAGGTGGGACCAATGAGCAGTTCTTC. Residues: CASSLAPGGTNEQFF. Together with reference TRBV5-4 and TRBJ2-1, the CDR3 gives the full variable domain: ETGVTQSPTHLIKTRGQQVTLRCSSQSGHNTVSWYQQALGQGPQFIFQYYREEENGRGNFPPRFSGLQFPNYSSELNVNALELDDSALYLCASSLAPGGTNEQFFGPGTRLTVL.